Below, one T cell receptor (beta chain) is given with its context. The antigen is not known. The CDR3 totals 16 residues. V shed 3 bases, J shed 4 bases, and the junction held 12 bases outside the gene matches. CDR1 MGHRA and CDR2 YSYEKL come from the germline V gene. This sample was taken from a study of shared clonotypes between healthy human individuals. Findings of the study overall: Memory subsets generally showed smaller estimated richness than naive subsets did.

Some clones are missing from TCRdb's copy, which holds only in-frame ones; the method was immunoSEQ multiplex PCR. The repertoire holds some 1,100,000 clones, with 70% to 80% as singletons. The TCR originated in a young man in good health. Some clones in this sample may be carry-over from other donors' samples. Sequencing input: memory CD4+ T cells from PBMCs. Documented subset: CD45RA-negative fraction. V usage is TRBV4-1 and J usage is TRBJ2-7; 7 bases agree with TRBD1. This chain's CDR3 is CASSQGQGQTKYEQYF. CDR3 bases: TGCGCCAGCAGCCAGGGCCAGGGACAGACCAAATACGAGCAGTACTTC.